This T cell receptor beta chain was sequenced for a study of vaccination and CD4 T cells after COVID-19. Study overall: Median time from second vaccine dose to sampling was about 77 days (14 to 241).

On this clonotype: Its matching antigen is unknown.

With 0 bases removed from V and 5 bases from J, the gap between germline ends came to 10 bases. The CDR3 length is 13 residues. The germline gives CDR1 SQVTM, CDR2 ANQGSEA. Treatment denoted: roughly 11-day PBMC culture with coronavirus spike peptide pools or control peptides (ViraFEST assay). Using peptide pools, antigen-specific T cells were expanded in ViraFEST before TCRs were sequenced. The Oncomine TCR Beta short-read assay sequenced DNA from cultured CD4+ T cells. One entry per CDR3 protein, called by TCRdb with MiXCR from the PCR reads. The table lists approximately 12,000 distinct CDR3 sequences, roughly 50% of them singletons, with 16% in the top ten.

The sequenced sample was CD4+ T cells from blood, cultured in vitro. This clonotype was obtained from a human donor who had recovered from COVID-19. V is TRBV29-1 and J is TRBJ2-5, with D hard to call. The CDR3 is CSVEDKVGETQYF. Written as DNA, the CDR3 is TGCAGCGTTGAAGATAAGGTGGGGGAGACCCAGTACTTC.